One TCR beta chain is described in this entry. Antigen specificity is unknown. These data belong to a study of T cells after yellow fever vaccination. Looking at the study overall: The SMART-Seq v4 Ultra Low Input method served to prepare the low-cell-number fractions. General study points: Most clones from primary vaccination were detected again post-booster (roughly 96% CD4, 88% CD8). In FACS-sorted repertoires, abundant clonotypes from the bulk population could appear as contaminants.

The CDR3 consists of 13 residues. Germline V gene lookup returns CDR1 LGHNA and CDR2 YSLEER. V lost 0 bases and J 3 bases, leaving 6 bases between the germline ends. Synthesis of TCR cDNA relied on 5'RACE template switching, which attached a universal primer site and UMIs. TCRdb reanalysed the 5' RACE reads using MiXCR and keeps one entry per CDR3 protein. Here the sample spans 620,000 or so distinct CDR3 sequences, about 12% being singletons. This chain links TRBV4-3 with TRBJ2-7; D unclear. The source of this sequence is a man in his thirties or forties who received the YFV17D yellow fever vaccine. Sequencing used PBMCs, obtained on the day of the yellow fever booster vaccination. The CDR3 region is CASSQDSRYEQYF. CDR3 sequence (DNA): TGCGCCAGCAGCCAAGATAGCCGCTACGAGCAGTACTTC.